The 16 T cell receptor beta chains below come from one sample, sequenced in a study of cytomegalovirus exposure and HLA in healthy donors. Primers: 60 Vbeta forward and 13 Jbeta reverse. The table came from immunoSEQ multiplex PCR; TCRdb's copy has only in-frame clones and leaves some out. The sample shows tens of thousands of clones, and around 17% sits with its ten largest clones. What was sequenced was PBMCs. The receptor set was obtained from a male donor in good health and CMV-seropositive.

Written as DNA, the CDR3 is TGTGCCAGCTCACCACGGGAATATGGGGCGGGGGAGCAGTACTTC. This sequence encodes CASSPREYGAGEQYF. V and J are TRBV18 and TRBJ2-7, with a possible D match to TRBD2 (6 bases). The germline V and J ends were trimmed by 1 base and 7 bases, with 17 bases remaining between them. Germline CDR1 is KGHSH and CDR2 is LQKENI. This CDR3 comprises 15 residues.

The V gene is TRBV5-4, the J gene TRBJ1-2, with 8 positions matching TRBD1. The CDR3 runs 16 residues. Trimming cost V 6 bases and J 0 bases; bases outside gene matches: 10. Germline values: CDR1 SGHNT, CDR2 YYREEE (reference sequence). This chain's CDR3 is CASTNRDRRANYGYTF. Here the CDR3 DNA reads TGTGCCAGCACCAACAGGGACAGGCGAGCTAACTATGGCTACACCTTC.

The chain carries TRBV6-1 and TRBJ2-2, with a tentative D call TRBD2 (5 bases). The V gene's germline CDR1 is MNHNS and CDR2 SASEGT. The CDR3 length is 13 residues. Trimming cost V 7 bases and J 7 bases, with 13 bases left between them. Here the CDR3 DNA reads TGTGCCAGCACCGTCGAACGGGGCGGGGAGCTGTTTTTT. Encoded protein: CASTVERGGELFF.

The rearrangement uses TRBV18 and TRBJ1-2; D unresolved. The CDR3 covers 13 residues. CDR1 is KGHSH and CDR2 is LQKENI in the germline V gene. V lost 8 bases and J lost 6, with 16 bases in between. The CDR3 protein is CASHHSEWDGYTF. The CDR3 DNA sequence: TGTGCCAGCCATCACAGTGAATGGGATGGCTACACCTTC.

The chain combines TRBV5-4 with TRBJ2-3; 8 bases agree with TRBD2. Germline loops: CDR1 SGHNT, CDR2 YYREEE (reference sequence). The CDR3 runs to 16 residues. Trimming removed 3 bases from V and 8 bases from J; junction bases left unmatched: 14. The CDR3 DNA reads as TGTGCCAGCAGCTATAAGAGCGGGGGATTTTCCGGTACGCAGTATTTT. Protein product: CASSYKSGGFSGTQYF.

The rearrangement uses TRBV6-5 and TRBJ1-2, with a weak D call TRBD1 (5 bases). The CDR3 is 11 amino acids. Per germline, CDR1 MNHEY and CDR2 SVGAGI. The germline V and J ends were trimmed by 9 bases and 5 bases, with 10 bases remaining between them. Here the CDR3 reads CASWGGYGYTF. CDR3 DNA: TGTGCCAGTTGGGGGGGGTATGGCTACACCTTC.

The chain links TRBV9 to TRBJ2-7; 7 nucleotides agree with TRBD1. V lost 3 bases to trimming and J lost 2 bases; unmatched junction nucleotides: 8. Per germline, CDR1 SGDLS and CDR2 YYNGEE. The CDR3 covers 15 residues. The CDR3 nucleotides read TGTGCCAGCAGCGCCCACGGGGACAGCGCCTACGAGCAGTACTTC. Residues: CASSAHGDSAYEQYF.

The chain uses TRBV18 and TRBJ1-5; D is unclear. This CDR3 region has 13 residues. Trimming took 2 bases from V and 5 from J, leaving 7 bases between them. CDR1 and CDR2 (germline): KGHSH, LQKENI. The CDR3 DNA follows: TGTGCCAGCTCACCAGCTGCAGATCAGCCCCAGCATTTT. Residues: CASSPAADQPQHF.

V gene TRBV2 combines with J gene TRBJ1-5; D uncertain. The CDR3 is made up of 12 amino acids. Germline V CDR1 and CDR2: SNHLY, FYNNEI. V was pared by 4 bases and J by 5 bases, with 6 bases between. Here the CDR3 DNA reads TGTGCCAGCAGTGGTGGCCATCAGCCCCAGCATTTT. Translating gives CASSGGHQPQHF. Complete variable domain (other parts from reference TRBV2 and TRBJ1-5): EPEVTQTPSHQVTQMGQEVILRCVPISNHLYFYWYRQILGQKVEFLVSFYNNEISEKSEIFDDQFSVERPDGSNFTLKIRSTKLEDSAMYFCASSGGHQPQHFGDGTRLSIL.

By frequency, this clone is medium-sized (0.01 to 0.1%). The chain has TRBV7-8 and TRBJ2-7, with 10 nucleotides matching TRBD2. Germline trimming cut 4 bases from V and 4 bases from J; bases unmatched to any gene: 7. The CDR3 loop spans 15 amino acids. The germline gives CDR1 SGHVS, CDR2 FQNEAQ. The chain's CDR3 is CASSWGASGGYEQYF. CDR3 bases: TGTGCCAGCAGCTGGGGGGCTAGCGGGGGTTACGAGCAGTACTTC.

This chain connects TRBV7-8 to TRBJ1-1; D not certain. Between the trimmed V and J ends, which lost 2 bases and 3 bases, there was a span of 13 bases. This CDR3 is built from 15 residues. Germline-derived CDR1 and CDR2 are SGHVS and FQNEAQ. The DNA for the CDR3 is TGTGCCAGCAGCTTAAGATATTTGGGCGACACTGAAGCTTTCTTT. Protein: CASSLRYLGDTEAFF.

The chain joins TRBV6-1 to TRBJ1-5; tentatively, D is TRBD1 (5 bases). Trimming removed 4 bases at V and 6 bases at J, with 7 bases between. CDR3 size: 12 residues. CDR1 and CDR2 (germline): MNHNS, SASEGT. This CDR3 reads CASSVQGQPQHF. DNA of the CDR3: TGTGCCAGCAGTGTTCAGGGTCAGCCCCAGCATTTT.

The J gene is TRBJ1-4, the V gene TRBV30; possibly TRBD1 for D (6 bases). The CDR3 is 15 amino acids. The V gene's germline CDR1 is GTSNPN and CDR2 SVGIG (reference sequence). Trimming shortened V by 1 base and J by 0 bases, and 9 bases separated the two germline ends. The CDR3 DNA reads as TGTGCCTGGAGTGGGGACACTTCAACTAATGAAAAACTGTTTTTT. It is translated as CAWSGDTSTNEKLFF.

The chain carries TRBV9 and TRBJ1-2; TRBD1 is a possible D gene (6 bases). In germline, CDR1 is SGDLS, CDR2 YYNGEE. The CDR3 is 16 amino acids. V was pared by 1 base and J by 1 base, with 14 bases between. In nucleotides, the CDR3 is TGTGCCAGCAGCGTAAGTAGGGACAACGGTAACTATGGCTACACCTTC. Its protein is CASSVSRDNGNYGYTF.

This chain joins TRBV7-3 and TRBJ1-6; 9 nucleotides line up with TRBD1. Germline loops: CDR1 SGHTA, CDR2 FQGTGA. CDR3 length: 16 residues. V dropped 5 bases and J dropped 7; count of bases not matched to a gene: 9. The CDR3 DNA follows: TGTGCCAGCAGCGCTACGGGACAGGGAGTGAATTCACCCCTCCACTTT. Translated, it gives CASSATGQGVNSPLHF.

V usage is TRBV20-1 and J usage is TRBJ2-7; the D gene is possibly TRBD1 (6 bases). The CDR3 runs 11 residues. V gave up 6 bases and J gave up 12 bases, with 18 bases separating them. Germline V gene lookup returns CDR1 DFQATT and CDR2 SNEGSKA (reference sequence). The CDR3 DNA is TGCAGTGCCCCGGGACCACCACAGGGGTACTTC. It is translated as CSAPGPPQGYF.